This T cell receptor (beta chain) was retrieved from a study of OX40 agonist ivuxolimab in advanced cancers. Trimming cost V 7 bases and J 3 bases; bases outside gene matches: 7. This CDR3 comprises 15 residues. CDR1 SGHRS and CDR2 YFSETQ come from the germline V gene. Measured with immunoSEQ multiplex PCR; TCRdb has only the in-frame clones, and not every one. The sample shows about 71,000 clones, roughly 81% of them seen only once. This clone occurred a few times. V usage is TRBV5-1 and J usage is TRBJ1-2; 12 bases are shared with TRBD1. The material sequenced was CD4+ or CD8+ T cells sorted from blood, taken in a trial of the OX40 agonist ivuxolimab. This receptor was identified in an adult with an advanced solid tumor such as melanoma, head and neck, liver or kidney cancer. As DNA, the CDR3 is TGCGCCAGCGGGGGGACAGGGGGCGATGACTATGGCTACACCTTC. Translating it yields CASGGTGGDDYGYTF.